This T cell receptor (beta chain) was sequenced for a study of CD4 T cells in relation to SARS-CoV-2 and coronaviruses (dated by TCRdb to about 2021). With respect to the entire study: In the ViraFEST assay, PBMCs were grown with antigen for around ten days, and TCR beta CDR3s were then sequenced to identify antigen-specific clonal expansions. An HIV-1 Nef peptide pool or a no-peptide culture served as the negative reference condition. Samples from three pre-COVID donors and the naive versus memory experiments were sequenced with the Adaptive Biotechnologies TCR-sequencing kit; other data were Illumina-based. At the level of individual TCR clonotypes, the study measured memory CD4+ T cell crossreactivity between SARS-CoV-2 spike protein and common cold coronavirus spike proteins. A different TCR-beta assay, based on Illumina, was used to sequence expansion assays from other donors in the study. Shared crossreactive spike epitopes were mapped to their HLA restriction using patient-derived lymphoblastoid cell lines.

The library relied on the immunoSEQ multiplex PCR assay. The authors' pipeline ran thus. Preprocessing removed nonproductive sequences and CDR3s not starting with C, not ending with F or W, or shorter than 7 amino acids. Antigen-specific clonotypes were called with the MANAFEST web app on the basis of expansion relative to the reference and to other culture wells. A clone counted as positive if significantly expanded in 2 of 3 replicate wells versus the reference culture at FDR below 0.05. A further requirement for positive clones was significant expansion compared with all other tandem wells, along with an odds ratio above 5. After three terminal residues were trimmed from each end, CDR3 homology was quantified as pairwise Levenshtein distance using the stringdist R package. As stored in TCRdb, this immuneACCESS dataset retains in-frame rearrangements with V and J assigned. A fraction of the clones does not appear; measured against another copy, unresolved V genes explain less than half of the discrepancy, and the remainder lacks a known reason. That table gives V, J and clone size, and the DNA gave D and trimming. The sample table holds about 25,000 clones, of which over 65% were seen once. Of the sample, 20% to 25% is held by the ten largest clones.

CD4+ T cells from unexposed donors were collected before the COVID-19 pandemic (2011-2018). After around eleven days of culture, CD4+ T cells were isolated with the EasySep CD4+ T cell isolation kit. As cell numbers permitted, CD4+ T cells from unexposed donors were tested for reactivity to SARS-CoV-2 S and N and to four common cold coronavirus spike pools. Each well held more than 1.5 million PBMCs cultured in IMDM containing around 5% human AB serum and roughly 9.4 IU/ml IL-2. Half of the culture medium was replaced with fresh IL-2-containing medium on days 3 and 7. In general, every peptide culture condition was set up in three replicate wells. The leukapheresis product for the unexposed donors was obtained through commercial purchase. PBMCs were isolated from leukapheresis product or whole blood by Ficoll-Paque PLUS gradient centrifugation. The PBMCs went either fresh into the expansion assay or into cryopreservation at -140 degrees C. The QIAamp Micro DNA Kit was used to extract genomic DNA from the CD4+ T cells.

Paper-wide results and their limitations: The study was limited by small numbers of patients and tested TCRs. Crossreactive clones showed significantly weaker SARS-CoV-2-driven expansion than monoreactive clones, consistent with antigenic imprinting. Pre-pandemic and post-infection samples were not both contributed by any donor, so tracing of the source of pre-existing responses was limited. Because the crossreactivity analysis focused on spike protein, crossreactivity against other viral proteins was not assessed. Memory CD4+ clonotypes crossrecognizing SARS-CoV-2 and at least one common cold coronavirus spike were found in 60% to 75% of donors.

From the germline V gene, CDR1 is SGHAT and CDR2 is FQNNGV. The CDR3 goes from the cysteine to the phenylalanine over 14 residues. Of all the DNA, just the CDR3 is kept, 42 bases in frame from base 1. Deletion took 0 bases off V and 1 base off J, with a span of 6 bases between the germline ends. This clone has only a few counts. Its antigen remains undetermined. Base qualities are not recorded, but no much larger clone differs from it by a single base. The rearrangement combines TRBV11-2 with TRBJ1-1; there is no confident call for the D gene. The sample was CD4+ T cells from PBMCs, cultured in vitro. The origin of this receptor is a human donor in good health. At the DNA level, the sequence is TGTGCCAGCAGCTTAGATGCACCGAACACTGAAGCTTTCTTT. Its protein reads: CASSLDAPNTEAFF.